What follows are 30 T cell receptor beta chains derived from one specimen sequenced in a study of post-analysis software for immune sequencing data. Regarding the study as a whole: Five TRBV segments occurring more often in patients than controls included TRBV5-6, TRBV5-1 and TRBV20-1.

Their target antigens are unknown. Unique molecular identifiers were built into the TCR beta cDNA libraries. TCRdb processed the PCR reads anew with MiXCR; each CDR3 protein has one entry. This table has 750,000 to 950,000 distinct CDR3 sequences, about 50% appearing once. Sequencing was performed on blood. The receptors were sampled from a girl between 5 and 17 years old with multiple sclerosis.

This clonotype was observed a few times. V and J are TRBV29-1 and TRBJ2-7; the match to TRBD1 covers 12 bases. This CDR3 spans 16 amino acids. CDR1 is SQVTM and CDR2 is ANQGSEA in the germline V gene. V was pared by 5 bases and J by 3 bases, with 11 bases of the junction left unmatched. CDR3 sequence: CSVNYLGTGGFYEQYF. The CDR3 coding sequence is TGCAGCGTTAACTATCTCGGGACAGGGGGCTTCTACGAGCAGTACTTC.

CDR3 in DNA: TGTGCCAGCAGCGCAGGAGATTACAATGAGCAGTTCTTC. Its protein product is CASSAGDYNEQFF. The chain links TRBV5-5 to TRBJ2-1; D remains ambiguous. Germline loops: CDR1 SGHKS, CDR2 YYEKEE (reference sequence). Trimming pared 4 bases from V and 4 bases from J, leaving 9 bases between. The CDR3 contains 13 residues.

The chain employs TRBV2 and TRBJ2-3, with D possibly being TRBD1 (5 bases). V was pared by 2 bases and J by 1 base, with 16 bases between. The V gene's germline CDR1 is SNHLY and CDR2 FYNNEI. The CDR3 totals 17 residues. CDR3 region: CASSELAGPTGTDTQYF. The CDR3 nucleotides are TGTGCCAGCAGTGAACTGGCAGGGCCCACAGGCACAGATACGCAGTATTTT.

The sample holds a few counts of this clonotype. This chain uses TRBV5-6 with TRBJ2-7, with 7 nucleotides matching TRBD2. CDR3 length: 17 residues. The ends lost 3 bases at V and 5 bases at J; junction bases unmatched: 17. The germline V gene encodes CDR1 SGHDT and CDR2 YYEEEE. In DNA form, the CDR3 reads TGTGCCAGCAGCTCCCAGACTAGCCGGACCGGCGGGGACGAGCAGTACTTC. It specifies CASSSQTSRTGGDEQYF.

This clonotype was counted only a few times. The chain recombines TRBV7-9 with TRBJ2-1, with a possible D match to TRBD1 (5 bases). The CDR3 length is 14 residues. CDR1 is SEHNR and CDR2 is FQNEAQ in the germline V gene (reference sequence). V was pared by 2 bases and J by 5 bases, with 10 bases between. In DNA form, the CDR3 reads TGTGCCAGCAGCTTATACCAGGGTAACAATGAGCAGTTCTTC. Its protein product is CASSLYQGNNEQFF.

The chain links TRBV7-9 to TRBJ2-1; D not resolved. CDR3 length equals 12 residues. Trimming shortened V by 6 bases and J by 12 bases, and 15 bases separated the two germline ends. CDR1 and CDR2 (germline): SEHNR, FQNEAQ (reference sequence). As DNA, the CDR3 is TGTGCCAGCAGGGCTGGCCAGGATGGGCAGTTCTTC. Translated, it gives CASRAGQDGQFF.

This chain links TRBV29-1 with TRBJ2-7; D remains unclear. CDR1 is SQVTM and CDR2 is ANQGSEA in the germline V gene. Trimming removed 6 bases from V and 0 bases from J, with 9 bases in between. The CDR3 is made up of 12 amino acids. The CDR3 DNA sequence: TGCAGCGTCGCCGCGGCCTCCTACGAGCAGTACTTC. Residues: CSVAAASYEQYF.

Comment on this clonotype: At one of its ends the junction is not consistent with the germline gene, which may arise from a read error. This chain links TRBV10-1 with TRBJ2-3; tentative D call: TRBD1 (5 bases). Germline V lookup: CDR1 WNHNN, CDR2 SYGVQD (reference sequence). The CDR3 runs to 14 residues. The CDR3 nucleotides are TGCGCCAGCAGTGAGGCAGGATTCACAGGTACGCAGTATTTT. Translated: CASSEAGFTGTQYF.

The chain combines TRBV5-1 with TRBJ2-3, with 13 bases fitting TRBD2. Germline loops: CDR1 SGHRS, CDR2 YFSETQ. V dropped 3 bases and J dropped 9; count of bases not matched to a gene: 13. This CDR3 region has 17 residues. CDR3 sequence: CASSSGTSGARIDTQYF. In DNA form, the CDR3 reads TGCGCCAGCAGCTCCGGGACTAGCGGGGCAAGAATAGACACGCAGTATTTT.

The CDR3, as DNA: TGTGCCAGTAGTATTGGAGGGGGCGGGAATGAGCAGTTCTTC. Protein sequence: CASSIGGGGNEQFF. The rearrangement uses TRBV19 and TRBJ2-1, with D possibly being TRBD1 (7 bases). Trimming shortened V by 3 bases and J by 7 bases, and 13 bases separated the two germline ends. Looked up from germline, CDR1 is LNHDA and CDR2 is SQIVND (reference sequence). The CDR3 contains 14 residues.

The chain employs TRBV12-3 or TRBV12-4 and TRBJ2-3, with D tentatively TRBD1 or TRBD2 (5 bases each). This CDR3 comprises 17 residues. V shed 0 bases and J shed 1 base, with 14 bases lying between them. The CDR3 reads CASSLALWDERTDTQYF. The CDR3 nucleotides are TGTGCCAGCAGTTTAGCGCTATGGGACGAACGCACAGATACGCAGTATTTT.

This clonotype was counted only a few times. This sequence joins TRBV10-3 and TRBJ2-2, with TRBD1 identical over 12 bases. Germline trimming cut 3 bases from V and 3 bases from J; bases unmatched to any gene: 2. The CDR3 is 16 amino acids. Germline V gives CDR1 ENHRY, CDR2 SYGVKD. This CDR3 is CAISEGTGGHTGELFF. For the CDR3, the DNA is TGTGCCATCAGTGAAGGGACAGGGGGCCACACCGGGGAGCTGTTTTTT.

The J gene is TRBJ2-3, the V gene TRBV18; a possible D gene is TRBD2 (6 bases). Trimming left V 1 base short and J 0 bases short, with 20 bases between. CDR1 and CDR2 from the germline V gene are KGHSH and LQKENI. This CDR3 has 19 residues. The CDR3, as DNA: TGTGCCAGCTCACCACGGGACTTCGAGCCCCGCTATAGCACAGATACGCAGTATTTT. Protein product: CASSPRDFEPRYSTDTQYF.

This clonotype was observed a handful of times. CDR3 sequence reads: CASSLLESGYEQYF. The CDR3 DNA reads TGTGCCAGCAGCTTGTTGGAGAGTGGCTACGAGCAGTACTTC. This sequence joins TRBV7-9 and TRBJ2-7; D is unresolved. Germline V CDR1 and CDR2: SEHNR, FQNEAQ (reference sequence). Between the trimmed V and J ends, which lost 3 bases and 3 bases, there was a span of 12 bases. CDR3 length: 14 residues.

The genes are TRBV2 and TRBJ2-1; no clear D gene. This CDR3 is 11 amino acids long. The V end lost 3 bases, the J end lost 10 bases, and 7 bases lay between the germline ends. The germline gives CDR1 SNHLY, CDR2 FYNNEI. The CDR3 here is CASSEWQEQFF. The CDR3 DNA sequence: TGTGCCAGCAGTGAGTGGCAGGAGCAGTTCTTC.

The chain is built from TRBV5-1 and TRBJ2-3, with D perhaps matching TRBD2 (6 bases). This CDR3 comprises 15 residues. Germline V lookup: CDR1 SGHRS, CDR2 YFSETQ. V was clipped by 4 bases and J by 2 bases, with 14 bases between them. CDR3 sequence reads: CASSPGTPHTDTQYF. In DNA form, the CDR3 reads TGCGCCAGCAGCCCCGGGACTCCACACACAGATACGCAGTATTTT.

The CDR3 reads CASSGGRRGDTQYF. The CDR3 DNA reads as TGTGCCAGCAGTGGCGGACGTCGAGGAGATACGCAGTATTTT. The V gene is TRBV2, the J gene TRBJ2-3; D gene unclear. This CDR3 has 14 amino acids. Germline lookup yields CDR1 SNHLY and CDR2 FYNNEI. V was cut by 4 bases and J by 5 bases, with 13 bases left in between.

This clonotype was counted only a few times. This chain uses TRBV27 with TRBJ2-4, with D maybe TRBD2 (6 bases). TRBJ2-7 matches the DNA end more closely, so the J call is doubtful. The length of the CDR3 is 16 residues. CDR1 is MNHEY and CDR2 is SMNVEV in the germline V gene (reference sequence). CDR3 coding DNA: TGTGCCAGCAGTTTATCGCGGGACGCCGTATCCTACGAGCAGTACTTC. This gives the protein CASSLSRDAVSYEQYF.

This sequence joins TRBV7-9 and TRBJ2-1; D possibly corresponds to TRBD1 (5 bases). V was trimmed by 1 base and J by 7 bases, leaving 11 bases between them. This CDR3 spans 14 amino acids. Germline CDR1 and CDR2: SEHNR and FQNEAQ (reference sequence). The CDR3 DNA sequence: TGTGCCAGCAGCTTAGGACAGATCCAAAATGAGCAGTTCTTC. Encoded protein: CASSLGQIQNEQFF.

The chain joins TRBV7-9 to TRBJ1-2; unclear D gene. Germline V gene sequence: CDR1 SEHNR, CDR2 FQNEAQ (reference sequence). Trimming shortened V by 3 bases and J by 4 bases, and 12 bases separated the two germline ends. This CDR3 has 14 residues. The CDR3: CASSLALTGYGYTF. In DNA form, the CDR3 reads TGTGCCAGCAGCTTGGCGTTGACGGGCTATGGCTACACCTTC.

This rearrangement joins TRBV27 to TRBJ2-7, with D perhaps being TRBD1 or TRBD2 (6 bases each). V shed 8 bases and J shed 2 bases, with 13 bases lying between them. In germline, CDR1 is MNHEY, CDR2 SMNVEV (reference sequence). The CDR3 covers 13 residues. The CDR3 sequence is CASRRGPPYEQYF. In DNA, the CDR3 is TGTGCCAGCCGCCGGGGGCCCCCCTACGAGCAGTACTTC.

Concerning this clonotype: A junction end diverges from the germline sequence, so it may reflect a read error. This chain joins TRBV3-1 and TRBJ2-1; 16 bases are shared with TRBD2. CDR3 length equals 15 residues. The germline gives CDR1 LGHDT, CDR2 YNNKEL (reference sequence). The CDR3 here is CASSHGTSGRDERFF. CDR3 DNA sequence: TGTGCCAGCAGCCACGGGACTAGCGGGAGGGACGAGCGGTTCTTC.

The rearrangement links TRBV7-3 to TRBJ1-1, with D maybe TRBD1 (6 bases). From germline, CDR1 is SGHTA and CDR2 FQGTGA. Trimming pared 5 bases from V and 3 bases from J, leaving 16 bases between. The CDR3 totals 15 residues. The DNA for the CDR3 is TGTGCCAGCAGCCCCGGATGGGGGCTCGACACTGAAGCTTTCTTT. This codes for CASSPGWGLDTEAFF.

The V call is TRBV7-9, the J call TRBJ2-5; weak D call: TRBD1 (6 bases). The germline V and J ends were trimmed by 2 bases and 4 bases, with 17 bases remaining between them. The CDR3 is made up of 16 amino acids. Germline assignment: CDR1 SEHNR and CDR2 FQNEAQ (reference sequence). The CDR3: CASSLQTGKGGETQYF. CDR3 nucleotides: TGTGCCAGCAGCTTACAGACAGGCAAAGGTGGAGAGACCCAGTACTTC.

The sample holds a few counts of this clonotype. The V and J genes are TRBV5-1 and TRBJ2-1, with D tentatively TRBD2 (6 bases). Trimming shortened V by 0 bases and J by 6 bases, and 10 bases separated the two germline ends. The CDR3 covers 14 residues. Germline loops: CDR1 SGHRS, CDR2 YFSETQ. The CDR3 spells CASSLAGTFNEQFF. The CDR3 region has the DNA TGCGCCAGCAGCTTGGCCGGGACTTTCAATGAGCAGTTCTTC.

The rearrangement uses TRBV3-1 and TRBJ2-1; TRBD1 might be the D (6 bases). Trimming removed 6 bases at V and 6 bases at J, with 9 bases between. This CDR3 comprises 12 residues. The germline V gene has CDR1 LGHDT and CDR2 YNNKEL (reference sequence). CDR3 nucleotide sequence: TGTGCCAGCAGACAGGGTTCCAATGAGCAGTTCTTC. It specifies CASRQGSNEQFF.

This clonotype turned up a few times. The chain employs TRBV20-1 and TRBJ2-7; D uncertain. Per the germline V gene, CDR1 is DFQATT and CDR2 is SNEGSKA (reference sequence). The germline V and J ends were trimmed by 6 bases and 5 bases, with 14 bases remaining between them. This CDR3 comprises 12 residues. In DNA, the CDR3 is TGCAGTGCCCTCGTGTTTTTGGACGAGCAGTACTTC. This translates into CSALVFLDEQYF.

This clonotype was seen a handful of times. The chain recombines TRBV10-3 with TRBJ2-6, with D hard to call. V was cut by 4 bases and J by 4 bases, with 17 bases left in between. The CDR3 sequence is 17 residues long. The germline CDR1 and CDR2 sequences are ENHRY and SYGVKD. For the CDR3, the DNA is TGTGCCATCAGTGGAAGGCAGGACCCGTGGGGGGCCAACGTCCTGACTTTC. It encodes CAISGRQDPWGANVLTF.

This clonotype occurred a few times. The V call is TRBV2, the J call TRBJ2-4; possible D gene TRBD2, 6 bases. V was cut by 7 bases and J by 0 bases, with 13 bases left in between. The CDR3 runs to 15 residues. Per the germline V gene, CDR1 is SNHLY and CDR2 is FYNNEI. CDR3 residues: CASTQVGGAKNIQYF. The CDR3 coding sequence is TGTGCCAGCACTCAAGTCGGGGGAGCCAAAAACATTCAGTACTTC.

The rearrangement joins TRBV12-3 or TRBV12-4 to TRBJ1-4; D remains unclear. Trimming stripped 2 bases from V and 7 bases from J, with 14 bases between. The CDR3 has 15 amino acids. CDR3: CASSLWEEEGEKLFF. The CDR3 DNA sequence: TGTGCCAGCAGTTTATGGGAGGAGGAAGGTGAAAAACTGTTTTTT.